The present TCR beta chain was sequenced within a study of shared clonotypes between healthy human individuals. Losses at the gene ends were 5 bases for V and 8 bases for J; bases not matched to a gene: 5. CDR1 SGHTA and CDR2 FQGNSA come from the germline V gene. This CDR3 spans 12 amino acids. Here immunoSEQ multiplex PCR was the method, and the copy in TCRdb shows in-frame clones only, minus some. The sample lists about 2 million clones; approximately 95% were seen once. Study-wide results and caveats: Genetic and exposure-history diversity was limited by the small donor number.

The table lists this clone with many counts. Its antigen is not known. Sequencing was done on a sample of naive CD4+ T cells sorted from blood. Sample subset: CD45RA+ positively selected. The sequence was obtained from a man aged 18 to 30 in good health. V is TRBV7-2 and J is TRBJ1-2, with 7 bases matching TRBD1. CDR3 DNA sequence: TGTGCCAGCAGCGAACAGACAGGGGGCTACACCTTC. Translating it yields CASSEQTGGYTF.